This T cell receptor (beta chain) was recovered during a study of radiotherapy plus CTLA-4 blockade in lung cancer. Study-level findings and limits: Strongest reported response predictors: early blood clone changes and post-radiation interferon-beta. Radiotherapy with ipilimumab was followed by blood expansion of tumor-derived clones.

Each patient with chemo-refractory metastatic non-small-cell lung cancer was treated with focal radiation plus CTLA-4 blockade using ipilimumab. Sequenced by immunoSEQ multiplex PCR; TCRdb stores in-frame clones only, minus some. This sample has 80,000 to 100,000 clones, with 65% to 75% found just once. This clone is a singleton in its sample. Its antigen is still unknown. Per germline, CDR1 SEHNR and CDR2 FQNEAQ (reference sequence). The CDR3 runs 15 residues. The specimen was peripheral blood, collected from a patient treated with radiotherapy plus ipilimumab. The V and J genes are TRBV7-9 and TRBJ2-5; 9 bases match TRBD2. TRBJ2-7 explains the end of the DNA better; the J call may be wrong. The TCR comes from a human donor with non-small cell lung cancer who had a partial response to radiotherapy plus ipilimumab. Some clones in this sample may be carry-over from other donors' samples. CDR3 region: CASSFSSGKFYEQYF. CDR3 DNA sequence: TGTGCCAGCAGCTTCTCTAGCGGGAAGTTTTACGAGCAGTACTTC.